The 19 T cell receptor beta chains given below trace back to one sample, sequenced in a study of cytotoxic CD8 clonotypes in ibrutinib-treated CLL. Some clones are missing from TCRdb's copy, which holds only in-frame ones; the method was immunoSEQ multiplex PCR. The profile shows 130,000 or so clones, 70% to 90% of them singletons. The sequenced sample was PBMCs, obtained after 24 months of ibrutinib treatment. The origin of the receptors is a human donor with chronic lymphocytic leukemia.

The chain combines TRBV7-8 with TRBJ1-5; D is perhaps TRBD1 (6 bases). The germline V gene has CDR1 SGHVS and CDR2 FQNEAQ. This CDR3 contains 15 residues. V shed 2 bases and J shed 4 bases, with 12 bases lying between them. The CDR3 reads CASSLLSGTNQPQHF. The CDR3 bases are TGTGCCAGCAGCTTATTATCGGGGACAAATCAGCCCCAGCATTTT.

On this clone itself: This CDR3 is also generated by other DNA sequences in the sample. This sequence joins TRBV7-9 and TRBJ2-2; weak D call: TRBD2 (5 bases). This CDR3 comprises 14 residues. Germline CDR1 reads SEHNR; CDR2 reads FQNEAQ (reference sequence). Trimming took 1 base from V and 5 from J, leaving 8 bases between them. The DNA for the CDR3 is TGTGCCAGCAGCTTAGGAGGGTGGACCGGGGAGCTGTTTTTT. Encoded protein: CASSLGGWTGELFF.

V and J are TRBV9 and TRBJ2-3; 7 bases line up with TRBD2. In germline, CDR1 is SGDLS, CDR2 YYNGEE. The CDR3 covers 16 residues. V was pared by 0 bases and J by 2 bases, with 6 bases of the junction left unmatched. DNA for the CDR3: TGTGCCAGCAGCGTAGCGACGAGCGGGGTCACAGATACGCAGTATTTT. It encodes CASSVATSGVTDTQYF.

The gene calls are TRBV28 and TRBJ2-1, with a possible D match to TRBD1 (9 bases). The V gene lost 6 bases and the J gene lost 6 bases, with 18 bases spanning the gap. Germline V gene lookup returns CDR1 MDHEN and CDR2 SYDVKM. The CDR3 spans 15 residues. The CDR3 nucleotides read TGTGCCAGCAGCCGGGGGGGGACAGGGCTCAATGAGCAGTTCTTC. Translated, it gives CASSRGGTGLNEQFF.

This rearrangement joins TRBV15 to TRBJ2-3; 7 nucleotides line up with TRBD1. This CDR3 region has 14 residues. V gave up 1 base and J gave up 6 bases; unmatched junction bases: 4. From germline, CDR1 is LNHNV and CDR2 YYDKDF (reference sequence). CDR3 amino acids: CATSRVPGQDTQYF. The CDR3 region has the DNA TGTGCCACCAGCAGAGTCCCGGGACAGGATACGCAGTATTTT.

The gene calls are TRBV2 and TRBJ2-1, with 10 bases that match TRBD2. CDR3 size: 14 residues. V dropped 4 bases and J dropped 8; count of bases not matched to a gene: 5. The germline V gene encodes CDR1 SNHLY and CDR2 FYNNEI. CDR3 nucleotides: TGTGCCAGCAGTGTTAGCGGGGGGTTAGATGAGCAGTTCTTC. This sequence encodes CASSVSGGLDEQFF.

The chain combines TRBV6-5 with TRBJ2-3; 9 bases map to TRBD2. V lost 5 bases, J lost 7 bases, and 10 bases stayed unmatched. Per the germline V gene, CDR1 is MNHEY and CDR2 is SVGAGI. This CDR3 comprises 15 residues. The CDR3 region is CASSHPAGGQNTQYF. The CDR3 region has the DNA TGTGCCAGCAGTCACCCAGCGGGAGGTCAAAATACGCAGTATTTT.

The chain has TRBV6-5 and TRBJ1-1; D call uncertain. The ends were cut back, 5 bases at V and 0 bases at J, with 7 bases in the middle. The germline V gene has CDR1 MNHEY and CDR2 SVGAGI. This CDR3 is 13 amino acids long. CDR3 protein: CASSMAMNTEAFF. CDR3 in DNA: TGTGCCAGCAGTATGGCTATGAACACTGAAGCTTTCTTT.

This chain connects TRBV5-8 to TRBJ1-1, with a tentative D call TRBD1 (5 bases). The CDR3 is 15 amino acids. V dropped 2 bases and J dropped 1 base, with 12 bases sitting between them. CDR1 and CDR2 (germline): SGHTS, YDEGEE. Here the CDR3 reads CASSLKGWRNTEAFF. CDR3 DNA: TGTGCCAGCAGCTTAAAGGGGTGGCGGAACACTGAAGCTTTCTTT.

The V and J genes are TRBV2 and TRBJ1-1; unclear D gene. This CDR3 has 12 residues. Trimming shortened V by 8 bases and J by 1 base, and 8 bases separated the two germline ends. Germline V gives CDR1 SNHLY, CDR2 FYNNEI. In nucleotides, the CDR3 is TGTGCCAGCTACGGTGGGAACACTGAAGCTTTCTTT. The encoded protein is CASYGGNTEAFF.

The genes are TRBV6-6 and TRBJ2-7; D remains unclear. Trimming shortened V by 8 bases and J by 7 bases, and 15 bases separated the two germline ends. Germline assignment: CDR1 MNHNY and CDR2 SVGAGI (reference sequence). This CDR3 region has 12 residues. The DNA for the CDR3 is TGTGCCAGCGGCGTGCCCGCTGGGGAGCAGTACTTC. Protein: CASGVPAGEQYF.

This clone was seen a single time. A read error may produce the germline difference seen at one junction end. V gene TRBV28 combines with J gene TRBJ1-4; 7 bases map to TRBD1. The CDR3 has 17 amino acids. Germline V gives CDR1 MDHEN, CDR2 SYDVKM. The CDR3 DNA sequence: TGTGCCAGCAGTCGGTCCCGACAGGGCCGATATAATGAAGAACTGTTTTTT. This sequence encodes CASSRSRQGRYNEELFF.

The V and J genes are TRBV25-1 and TRBJ2-2, with D perhaps assigned TRBD1 or TRBD2 (5 bases each). V shed 2 bases and J shed 5 bases, with 12 bases lying between them. Germline CDR1 is MGHDK and CDR2 is SYGVNS. This CDR3 has 15 amino acids. The CDR3 DNA reads TGTGCCAGCAGTGAAAATGGGGGTCTTACCGGGGAGCTGTTTTTT. The encoded protein is CASSENGGLTGELFF.

The chain combines TRBV11-2 with TRBJ1-3; D perhaps matches TRBD1 (5 bases). CDR3 length equals 16 residues. The germline CDR1 and CDR2 sequences are SGHAT and FQNNGV. V gave up 4 bases and J gave up 1 base, with 14 bases separating them. CDR3 DNA: TGTGCCAGCAGCTCACCTAGTTGGGGGTCTGGAAACACCATATATTTT. Amino acid sequence: CASSSPSWGSGNTIYF.

The chain combines TRBV13 with TRBJ2-7, with D possibly TRBD2 on 6 matching bases. This CDR3 has 14 amino acids. The germline V gene has CDR1 PRHDT and CDR2 FYEKMQ (reference sequence). Trimming took 0 bases from V and 2 from J, leaving 8 bases between them. CDR3 protein: CASSLGGSPYEQYF. CDR3 nucleotides: TGTGCCAGCAGCTTAGGCGGGAGCCCCTACGAGCAGTACTTC.

The chain recombines TRBV5-6 with TRBJ2-3, with a tentative D call TRBD2 (6 bases). The V and J ends lost 2 bases and 0 bases respectively, with 13 bases between them. The CDR3 sequence is 16 residues long. Germline CDR1 and CDR2: SGHDT and YYEEEE. The CDR3 here is CASSLLIAASTDTQYF. The CDR3 coding sequence is TGTGCCAGCAGCTTATTAATAGCGGCTAGCACAGATACGCAGTATTTT.

This chain joins TRBV28 and TRBJ2-2; possible D gene TRBD1, 6 bases. V lost 3 bases and J lost 5, with 16 bases in between. Germline-derived CDR1 and CDR2 are MDHEN and SYDVKM. The CDR3 is 16 amino acids. The CDR3 region is CASSFPNRARTGELFF. The CDR3 DNA reads TGTGCCAGCAGTTTTCCGAACAGGGCCAGGACCGGGGAGCTGTTTTTT.

The V gene is TRBV9, the J gene TRBJ2-2; D could derive from TRBD1 or TRBD2 (6 bases each). The CDR3 sequence is 16 residues long. Looked up from germline, CDR1 is SGDLS and CDR2 is YYNGEE. With 4 bases removed from V and 6 bases from J, the gap between germline ends came to 19 bases. CDR3: CASSTPEGGLSGELFF. CDR3 sequence (DNA): TGTGCCAGCAGCACCCCCGAAGGGGGGCTCTCCGGGGAGCTGTTTTTT.

V gene TRBV15 combines with J gene TRBJ1-1; 7 nucleotides align to TRBD1. J gave up 0 bases and V 0 bases, and 10 bases lay outside the gene matches. Germline V gene data show CDR1 as LNHNV and CDR2 as YYDKDF (reference sequence). This CDR3 has 18 residues. The CDR3 sequence is CATSRDFVLDRVNTEAFF. The CDR3 DNA follows: TGTGCCACCAGCAGAGATTTTGTATTAGACAGGGTGAACACTGAAGCTTTCTTT. Variable domain in full (rest from reference TRBV15 and TRBJ1-1): DAMVIQNPRYQVTQFGKPVTLSCSQTLNHNVMYWYQQKSSQAPKLLFHYYDKDFNNEADTPDNFQSRRPNTSFCFLDIRSPGLGDTAMYLCATSRDFVLDRVNTEAFFGQGTRLTVV.